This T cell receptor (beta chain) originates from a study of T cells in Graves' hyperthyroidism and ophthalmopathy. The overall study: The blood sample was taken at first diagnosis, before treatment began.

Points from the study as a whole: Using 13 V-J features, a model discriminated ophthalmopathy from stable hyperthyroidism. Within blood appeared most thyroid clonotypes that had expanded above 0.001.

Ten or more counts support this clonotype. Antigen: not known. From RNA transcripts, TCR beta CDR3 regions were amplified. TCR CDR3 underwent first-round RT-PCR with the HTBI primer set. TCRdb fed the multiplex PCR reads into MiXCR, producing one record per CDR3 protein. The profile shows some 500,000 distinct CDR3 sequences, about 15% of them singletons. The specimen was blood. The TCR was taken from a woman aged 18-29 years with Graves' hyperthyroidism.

CDR3 loop: CAWSVGPGVTKNIQYF. In DNA, the CDR3 is TGTGCCTGGAGTGTAGGCCCGGGAGTAACGAAAAACATTCAGTACTTC. The chain recombines TRBV30 with TRBJ2-4, with D possibly matching TRBD2 (6 bases). Per the germline V gene, CDR1 is GTSNPN and CDR2 is SVGIG (reference sequence). Trimming removed 0 bases from V and 4 bases from J, with 16 bases in between. CDR3 size: 16 residues.